This section outlines one T cell receptor (beta chain) sequence together with its context. What it binds is unknown. Clones were sequenced by immunoSEQ multiplex PCR, and TCRdb holds only the in-frame ones, with some missing. The sample yields approximately 60,000 clones, roughly 90% seen once. These data belong to a study of graft-versus-host responses after intestinal transplantation. Regarding the study as a whole: GvH clones surfaced in recipient marrow, some emerging earlier in ileum or blood.

Germline values: CDR1 SGHVS, CDR2 FQNEAQ. The CDR3 runs 12 residues. The V gene lost 4 bases and the J gene lost 3 bases, with 7 bases spanning the gap. The TCR comes from a human patient who received an intestinal transplant, so some T cells may come from the graft donor. This chain uses TRBV7-8 with TRBJ2-7, with no clear D. The sequencing used PBMCs, collected 26 days after transplant. The CDR3 is CASSSTNYEQYF. In nucleotides, the CDR3 is TGTGCCAGCAGCTCCACTAACTACGAGCAGTACTTC.